The source of this T cell receptor beta chain is a study of tumor and adjacent non-tumor tissue in lung cancer. Study information: Each sample yielded around 4.2 million productive TCRbeta reads on average.

This sample's RNA came from whole unsorted tissue. Distant lung tissue was collected more than 3 cm away from the tumor edge. With 0 bases removed from V and 5 bases from J, the gap between germline ends came to 22 bases. The CDR3 has 18 residues. The germline V gene encodes CDR1 SGHVS and CDR2 FQNEAQ. In regard to this clonotype: Its target is unknown. Possible read error: a much larger clone is one base away.

Three rounds of nested PCR, following a modified ARM-PCR protocol, produced the TCRbeta library. TCRdb fed the multiplex PCR reads into MiXCR, producing one record per CDR3 protein. The table has 40,000 to 45,000 distinct CDR3 sequences, roughly 66% seen once. Overall study results and limits: In normal lung, the top 100 clones were significantly more dominant than in tumor.

The specimen sequenced was distant non-tumor lung tissue. The TCR was taken from a man in his fifties with non-small cell lung cancer. The chain couples TRBV7-8 to TRBJ2-5, with D possibly matching TRBD2 (6 bases). CDR3 coding DNA: TGTGCCAGCAGCTTAGCGTTTGGGACGACCCGTGCGGGGGAGACCCAGTACTTC. Its protein is CASSLAFGTTRAGETQYF.